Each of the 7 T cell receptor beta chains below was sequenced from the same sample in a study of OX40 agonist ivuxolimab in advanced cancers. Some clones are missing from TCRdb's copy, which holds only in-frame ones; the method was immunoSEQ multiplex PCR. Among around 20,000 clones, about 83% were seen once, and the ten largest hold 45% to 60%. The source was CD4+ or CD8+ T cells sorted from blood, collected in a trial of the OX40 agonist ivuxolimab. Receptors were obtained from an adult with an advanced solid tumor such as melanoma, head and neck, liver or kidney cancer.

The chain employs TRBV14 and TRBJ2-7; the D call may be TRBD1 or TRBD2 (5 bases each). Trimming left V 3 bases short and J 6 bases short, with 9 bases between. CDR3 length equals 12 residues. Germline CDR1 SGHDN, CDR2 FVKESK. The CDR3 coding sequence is TGTGCCAGCAGCCAGTGGGGGAGCGAGCAGTACTTC. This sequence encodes CASSQWGSEQYF.

CDR3 bases: TGTGCCAGCAGCCTAGCCCCAACAGCTGAAGCTTTCTTT. Amino acids: CASSLAPTAEAFF. The chain links TRBV9 to TRBJ1-1; D not resolved. The germline CDR1 and CDR2 sequences are SGDLS and YYNGEE. The CDR3 loop spans 13 amino acids. The V and J ends lost 4 bases and 6 bases respectively, with 13 bases between them.

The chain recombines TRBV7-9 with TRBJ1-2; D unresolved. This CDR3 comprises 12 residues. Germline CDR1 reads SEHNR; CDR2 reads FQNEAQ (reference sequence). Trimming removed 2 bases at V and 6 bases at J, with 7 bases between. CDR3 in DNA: TGTGCCAGCAGCTTATCGGTTGATGGCTACACCTTC. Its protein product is CASSLSVDGYTF.

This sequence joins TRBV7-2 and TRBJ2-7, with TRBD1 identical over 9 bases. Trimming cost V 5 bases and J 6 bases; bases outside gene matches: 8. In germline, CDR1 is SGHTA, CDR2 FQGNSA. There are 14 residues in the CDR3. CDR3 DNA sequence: TGTGCCAGCAGCCGAGCACAGGGGGCACCCGAGCAGTACTTC. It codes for CASSRAQGAPEQYF. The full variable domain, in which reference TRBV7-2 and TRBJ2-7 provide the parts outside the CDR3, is GAGVSQSPSNKVTEKGKDVELRCDPISGHTALYWYRQSLGQGLEFLIYFQGNSAPDKSGLPSDRFSAERTGGSVSTLTIQRTQQEDSAVYLCASSRAQGAPEQYFGPGTRLTVT.

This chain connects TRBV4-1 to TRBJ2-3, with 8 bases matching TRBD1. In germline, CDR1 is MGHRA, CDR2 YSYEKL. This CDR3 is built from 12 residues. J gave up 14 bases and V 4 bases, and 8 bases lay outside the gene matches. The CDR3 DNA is TGCGCCAGCAGCCGGACAGGGTCGGACCGGTATTTT. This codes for CASSRTGSDRYF.

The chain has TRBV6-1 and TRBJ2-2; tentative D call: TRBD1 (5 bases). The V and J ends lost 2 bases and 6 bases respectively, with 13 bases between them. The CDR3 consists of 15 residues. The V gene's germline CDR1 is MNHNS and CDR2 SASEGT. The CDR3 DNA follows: TGTGCCAGCAGTGAAAATAAAGGGGTTCCCGGGGAGCTGTTTTTT. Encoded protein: CASSENKGVPGELFF.

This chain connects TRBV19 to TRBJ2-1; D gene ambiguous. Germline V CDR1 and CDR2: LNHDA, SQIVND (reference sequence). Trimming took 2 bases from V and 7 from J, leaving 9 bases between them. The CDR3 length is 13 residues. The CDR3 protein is CASSIRVGNEQFF. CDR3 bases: TGTGCCAGTAGTATAAGGGTAGGGAATGAGCAGTTCTTC. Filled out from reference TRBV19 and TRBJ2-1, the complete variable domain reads DGGITQSPKYLFRKEGQNVTLSCEQNLNHDAMYWYRQDPGQGLRLIYYSQIVNDFQKGDIAEGYSVSREKKESFPLTVTSAQKNPTAFYLCASSIRVGNEQFFGPGTRLTVL.